The 3 T cell receptor beta chains below all came from one sample that was sequenced in a study of blood T cell repertoires in COVID-19. Produced via immunoSEQ multiplex PCR; TCRdb's table is partial and in-frame only. The repertoire holds roughly 370,000 clones, with about 87% as singletons. Sequencing was done on a sample of PBMCs or T cells enriched from blood (not recorded which). These receptors all come from a woman aged 50 to 60 who had recovered from COVID-19.

The table lists this clone with a count of one. This sequence joins TRBV3-1 (or the pseudogene TRBV3-2) and TRBJ1-5; D remains ambiguous. V was shortened by 1 base and J by 7 bases, with 8 bases between the two germline ends. Germline V gene sequence: CDR1 LGHDT, CDR2 YNNKEL (reference sequence). This CDR3 is 13 amino acids long. CDR3 sequence reads: CASSQVVSQPQHF. In DNA form, the CDR3 reads TGTGCCAGCAGCCAAGTGGTAAGCCAGCCCCAGCATTTT.

The chain is built from TRBV28 and TRBJ2-7; 11 nucleotides match TRBD1. The length of the CDR3 is 16 residues. In germline, CDR1 is MDHEN, CDR2 SYDVKM. Germline trimming cut 6 bases from V and 4 bases from J; bases unmatched to any gene: 11. DNA of the CDR3: TGTGCCAGCAGGACCCCGGGACAGGGGGTTCCTTACGAGCAGTACTTC. This gives the protein CASRTPGQGVPYEQYF.

The chain has TRBV5-6 and TRBJ1-1; 12 nucleotides agree with TRBD1. The CDR3 has 19 residues. The ends lost 2 bases at V and 0 bases at J; junction bases unmatched: 11. The germline CDR1 and CDR2 sequences are SGHDT and YYEEEE. The CDR3, as DNA: TGTGCCAGCAGCTTCGCGCTCACCGGGACAGGGGGCGTGAACACTGAAGCTTTCTTT. The encoded protein is CASSFALTGTGGVNTEAFF.